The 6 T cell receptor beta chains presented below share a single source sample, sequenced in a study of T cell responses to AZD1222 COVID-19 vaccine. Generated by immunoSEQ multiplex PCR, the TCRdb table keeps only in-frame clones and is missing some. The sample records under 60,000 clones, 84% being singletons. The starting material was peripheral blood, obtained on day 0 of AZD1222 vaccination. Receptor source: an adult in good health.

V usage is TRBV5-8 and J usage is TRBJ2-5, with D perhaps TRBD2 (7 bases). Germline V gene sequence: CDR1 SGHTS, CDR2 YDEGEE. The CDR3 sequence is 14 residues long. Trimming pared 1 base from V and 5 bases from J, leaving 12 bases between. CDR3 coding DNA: TGTGCCAGCAGCTTGCGGGGGGCCGGGGAGACCCAGTACTTC. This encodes CASSLRGAGETQYF.

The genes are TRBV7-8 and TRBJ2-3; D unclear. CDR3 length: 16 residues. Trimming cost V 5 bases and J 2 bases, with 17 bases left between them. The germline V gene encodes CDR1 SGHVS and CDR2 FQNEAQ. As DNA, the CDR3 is TGTGCCAGCAGCCTCAGCTCGACACATTACACAGATACGCAGTATTTT. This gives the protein CASSLSSTHYTDTQYF.

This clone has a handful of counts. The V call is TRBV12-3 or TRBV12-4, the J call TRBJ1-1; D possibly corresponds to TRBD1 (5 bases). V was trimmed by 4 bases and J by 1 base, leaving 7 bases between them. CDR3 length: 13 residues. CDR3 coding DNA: TGTGCCAGCAGTTACGGACAGAACACTGAAGCTTTCTTT. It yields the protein CASSYGQNTEAFF.

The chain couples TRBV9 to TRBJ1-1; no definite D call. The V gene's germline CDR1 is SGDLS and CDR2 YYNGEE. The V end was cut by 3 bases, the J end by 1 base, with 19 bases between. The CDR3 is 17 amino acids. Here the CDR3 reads CASSEGLYGGQNTEAFF. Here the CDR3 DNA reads TGTGCCAGCAGCGAGGGCCTATACGGAGGGCAGAACACTGAAGCTTTCTTT.

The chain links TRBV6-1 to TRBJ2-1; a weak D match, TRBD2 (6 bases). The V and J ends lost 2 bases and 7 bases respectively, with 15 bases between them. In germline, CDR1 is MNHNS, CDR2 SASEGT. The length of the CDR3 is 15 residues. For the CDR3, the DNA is TGTGCCAGCAGTGAATTCGGAGGGGAAGGAAATGAGCAGTTCTTC. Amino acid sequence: CASSEFGGEGNEQFF.

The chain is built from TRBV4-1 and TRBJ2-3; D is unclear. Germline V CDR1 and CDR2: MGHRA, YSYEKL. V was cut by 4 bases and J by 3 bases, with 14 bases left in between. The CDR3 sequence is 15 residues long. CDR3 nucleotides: TGCGCCAGCAGCCCACTTGATAAACCAACAGATACGCAGTATTTT. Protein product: CASSPLDKPTDTQYF.